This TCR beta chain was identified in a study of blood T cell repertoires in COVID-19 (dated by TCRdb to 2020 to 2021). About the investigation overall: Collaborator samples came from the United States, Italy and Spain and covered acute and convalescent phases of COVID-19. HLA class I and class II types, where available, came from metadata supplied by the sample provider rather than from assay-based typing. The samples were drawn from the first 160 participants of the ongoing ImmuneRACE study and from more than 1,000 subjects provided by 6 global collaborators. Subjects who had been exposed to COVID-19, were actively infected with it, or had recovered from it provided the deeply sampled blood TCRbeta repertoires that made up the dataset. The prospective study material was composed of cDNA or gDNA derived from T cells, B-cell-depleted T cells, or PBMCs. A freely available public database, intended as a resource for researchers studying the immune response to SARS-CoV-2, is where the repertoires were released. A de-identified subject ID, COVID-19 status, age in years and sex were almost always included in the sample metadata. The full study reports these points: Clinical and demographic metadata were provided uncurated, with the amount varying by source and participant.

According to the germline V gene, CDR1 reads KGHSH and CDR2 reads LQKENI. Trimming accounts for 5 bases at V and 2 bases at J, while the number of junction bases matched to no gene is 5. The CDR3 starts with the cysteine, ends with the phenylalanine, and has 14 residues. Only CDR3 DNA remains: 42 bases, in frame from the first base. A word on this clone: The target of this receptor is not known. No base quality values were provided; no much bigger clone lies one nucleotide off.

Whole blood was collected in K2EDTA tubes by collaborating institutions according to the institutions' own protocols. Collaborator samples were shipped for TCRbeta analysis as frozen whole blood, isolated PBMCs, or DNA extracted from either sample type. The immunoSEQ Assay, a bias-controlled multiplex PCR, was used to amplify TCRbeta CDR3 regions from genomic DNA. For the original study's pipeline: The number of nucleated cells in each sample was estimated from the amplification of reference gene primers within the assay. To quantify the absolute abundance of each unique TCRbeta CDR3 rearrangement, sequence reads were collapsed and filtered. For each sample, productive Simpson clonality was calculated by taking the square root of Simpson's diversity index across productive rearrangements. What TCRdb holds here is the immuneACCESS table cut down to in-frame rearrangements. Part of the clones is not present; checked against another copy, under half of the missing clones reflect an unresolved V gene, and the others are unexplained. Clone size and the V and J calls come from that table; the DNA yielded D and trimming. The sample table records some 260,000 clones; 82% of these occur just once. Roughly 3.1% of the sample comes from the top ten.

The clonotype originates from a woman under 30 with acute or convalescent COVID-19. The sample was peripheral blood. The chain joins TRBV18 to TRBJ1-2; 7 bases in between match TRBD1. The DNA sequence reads TGTGCCAGCTCAACCGGACAGGCGAACTATGGCTACACCTTC. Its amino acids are CASSTGQANYGYTF.